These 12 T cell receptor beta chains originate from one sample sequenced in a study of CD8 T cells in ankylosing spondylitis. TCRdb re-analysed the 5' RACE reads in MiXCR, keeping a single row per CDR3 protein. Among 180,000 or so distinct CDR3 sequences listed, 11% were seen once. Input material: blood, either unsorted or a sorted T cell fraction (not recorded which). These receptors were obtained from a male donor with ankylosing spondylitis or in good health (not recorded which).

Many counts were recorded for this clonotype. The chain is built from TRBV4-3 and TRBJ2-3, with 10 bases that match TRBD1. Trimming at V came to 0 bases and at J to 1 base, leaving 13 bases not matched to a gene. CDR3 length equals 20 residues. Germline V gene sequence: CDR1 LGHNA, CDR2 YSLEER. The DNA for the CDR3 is TGCGCCAGCAGCCAAGAAGGGTTTGTGTCGGGACAGGGGCGCACAGATACGCAGTATTTT. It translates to CASSQEGFVSGQGRTDTQYF.

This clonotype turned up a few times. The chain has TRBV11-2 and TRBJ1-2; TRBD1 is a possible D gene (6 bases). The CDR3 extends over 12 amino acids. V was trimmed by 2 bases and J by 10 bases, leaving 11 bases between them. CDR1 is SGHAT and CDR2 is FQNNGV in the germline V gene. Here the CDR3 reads CASSLKDRFYTF. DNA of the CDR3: TGTGCCAGCAGCTTAAAGGACAGATTCTACACCTTC.

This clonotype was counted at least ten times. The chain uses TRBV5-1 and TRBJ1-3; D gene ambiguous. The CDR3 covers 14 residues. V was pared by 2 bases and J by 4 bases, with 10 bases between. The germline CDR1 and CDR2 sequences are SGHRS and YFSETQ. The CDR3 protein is CASSFGIGGNTIYF. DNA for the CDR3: TGCGCCAGCAGCTTTGGCATAGGCGGAAACACCATATATTTT.

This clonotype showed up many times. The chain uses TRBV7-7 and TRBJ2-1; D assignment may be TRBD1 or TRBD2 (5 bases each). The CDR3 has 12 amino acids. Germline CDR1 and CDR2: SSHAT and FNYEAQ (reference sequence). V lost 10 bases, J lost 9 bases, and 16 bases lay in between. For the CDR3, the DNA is TGTGCCATCGACCTCCCAGGGAGTGAGCAGTTCTTC. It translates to CAIDLPGSEQFF.

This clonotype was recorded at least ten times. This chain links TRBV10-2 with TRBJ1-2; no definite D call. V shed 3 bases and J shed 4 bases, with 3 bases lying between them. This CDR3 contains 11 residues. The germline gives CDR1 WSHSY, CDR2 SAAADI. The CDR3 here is CASSDLYGYTF. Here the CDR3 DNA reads TGCGCCAGCAGTGATCTCTATGGCTACACCTTC.

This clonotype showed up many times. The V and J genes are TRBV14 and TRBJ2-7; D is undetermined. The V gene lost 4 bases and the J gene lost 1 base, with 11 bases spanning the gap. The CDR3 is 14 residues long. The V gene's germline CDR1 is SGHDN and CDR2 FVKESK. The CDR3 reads CASSLATFSYEQYF. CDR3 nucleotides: TGTGCCAGCAGCCTGGCGACGTTTTCCTACGAGCAGTACTTC. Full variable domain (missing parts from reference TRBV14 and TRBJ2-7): EAGVTQFPSHSVIEKGQTVTLRCDPISGHDNLYWYRRVMGKEIKFLLHFVKESKQDESGMPNNRFLAERTGGTYSTLKVQPAELEDSGVYFCASSLATFSYEQYFGPGTRLTVT.

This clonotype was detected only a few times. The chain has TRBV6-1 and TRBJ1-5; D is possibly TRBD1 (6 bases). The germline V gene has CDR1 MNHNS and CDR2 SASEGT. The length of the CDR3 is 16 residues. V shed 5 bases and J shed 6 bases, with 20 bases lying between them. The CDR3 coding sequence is TGTGCCAGCAGTCTCTTAGGAAGGGGGGCAGGTCAGCCCCAGCATTTT. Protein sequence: CASSLLGRGAGQPQHF.

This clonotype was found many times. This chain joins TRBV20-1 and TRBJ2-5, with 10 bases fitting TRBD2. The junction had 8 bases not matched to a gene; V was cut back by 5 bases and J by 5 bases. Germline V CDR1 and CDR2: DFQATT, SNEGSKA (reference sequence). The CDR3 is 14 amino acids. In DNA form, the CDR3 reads TGCAGTGCTCTGCGGACTAGCGGAGGGGAGACCCAGTACTTC. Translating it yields CSALRTSGGETQYF.

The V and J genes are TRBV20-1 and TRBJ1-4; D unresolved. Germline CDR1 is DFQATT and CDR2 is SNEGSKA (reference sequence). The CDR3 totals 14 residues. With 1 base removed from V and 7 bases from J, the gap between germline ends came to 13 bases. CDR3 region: CSARGGMGGEKLFF. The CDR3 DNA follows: TGCAGTGCTAGAGGGGGAATGGGTGGTGAAAAACTGTTTTTT.

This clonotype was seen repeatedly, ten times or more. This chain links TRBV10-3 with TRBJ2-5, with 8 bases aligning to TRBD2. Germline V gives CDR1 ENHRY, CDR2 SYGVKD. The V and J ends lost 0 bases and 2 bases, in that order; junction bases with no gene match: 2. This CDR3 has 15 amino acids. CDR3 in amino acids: CAISESSGGQETQYF. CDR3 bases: TGTGCCATCAGTGAGTCGAGCGGGGGTCAAGAGACCCAGTACTTC.

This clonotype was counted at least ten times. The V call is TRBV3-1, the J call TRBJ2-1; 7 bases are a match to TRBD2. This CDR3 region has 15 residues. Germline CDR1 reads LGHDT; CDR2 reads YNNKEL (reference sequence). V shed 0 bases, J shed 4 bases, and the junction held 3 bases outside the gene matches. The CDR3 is CASSQDGAGYNEQFF. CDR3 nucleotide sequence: TGTGCCAGCAGCCAAGACGGAGCGGGATACAATGAGCAGTTCTTC.

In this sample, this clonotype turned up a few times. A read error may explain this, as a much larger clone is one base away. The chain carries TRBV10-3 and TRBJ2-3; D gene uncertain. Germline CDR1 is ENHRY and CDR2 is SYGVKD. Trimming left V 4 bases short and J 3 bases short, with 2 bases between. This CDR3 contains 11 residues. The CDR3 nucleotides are TGTGCCATCAGTGCGACAGATACGCAGTATTTT. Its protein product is CAISATDTQYF.